The text below deals with one T cell receptor beta chain. Its antigen remains unknown. This entry comes from a study of cytomegalovirus exposure and HLA in healthy donors. Looking at the study overall: Most donors, roughly 84% of 398 genotyped, fell in the Caucasian-associated ancestry cluster.

Points from the study as a whole: In a later analysis, productive TCRs from donors in an Asian-associated ancestry cluster reportedly carried fewer N-insertions than the cohort mean.

Germline V lookup: CDR1 SGDLS, CDR2 YYNGEE. This CDR3 has 15 residues. J lost 4 bases, V lost 0 bases, and 4 bases had no gene match. Nominal health characterized the donors when sampled, though unrecorded immune exposures were likely. The PCR was carried out with 60 Vbeta primers and 13 Jbeta primers. Original processing methods: It was a later analysis that counted tens of millions of unique TCR beta chains, of which some 10 million were shared. Assay used: immunoSEQ multiplex PCR; TCRdb lists only in-frame clones, some missing. V and J calls and clone size are given by that table; D and trimming were obtained from the DNA. This sample has about 170,000 clones, with around 82% found just once.

This chain uses TRBV9 with TRBJ2-1; TRBD2 agrees at 7 bases. The receptor was isolated from a boy aged 2 to 10 in good health and CMV-seronegative. Specimen: PBMCs. The CDR3 is CASSVDSSGYNEQFF. The DNA for the CDR3 is TGTGCCAGCAGCGTAGATAGTAGCGGGTACAATGAGCAGTTCTTC. The full variable domain, rest sourced from reference TRBV9 and TRBJ2-1, is DSGVTQTPKHLITATGQRVTLRCSPRSGDLSVYWYQQSLDQGLQFLIQYYNGEERAKGNILERFSAQQFPDLHSELNLSSLELGDSALYFCASSVDSSGYNEQFFGPGTRLTVL.